The 27 T cell receptor beta chains given below trace back to one sample, sequenced in a study of CD8 T cells in ankylosing spondylitis. Whole-study findings and limits: A TCR beta motif made of several highly homologous variants seemed typical of ankylosing spondylitis blood.

What these receptors recognize is not known. A single record per CDR3 protein comes from TCRdb applying MiXCR to the 5' RACE reads. The sample has fewer than 550,000 distinct CDR3 sequences; approximately 5% are singletons. The specimen sequenced was blood, either unsorted or a sorted T cell fraction (not recorded which). The receptors were gathered from a male donor with ankylosing spondylitis.

This chain uses TRBV5-1 with TRBJ2-7; D assignment may be TRBD1 or TRBD2 (5 bases each). This CDR3 contains 15 residues. Germline assignment: CDR1 SGHRS and CDR2 YFSETQ. Trimming took off 4 bases at V and 3 bases at J, with 17 bases between the two ends. CDR3 loop: CASSDSPGPGYEQYF. The CDR3 DNA is TGCGCCAGCAGCGATTCACCGGGGCCCGGCTACGAGCAGTACTTC.

The V gene is TRBV3-1, the J gene TRBJ1-5; D unresolved. Germline V gene lookup returns CDR1 LGHDT and CDR2 YNNKEL (reference sequence). The CDR3 sequence is 14 residues long. Trimming took 3 bases from V and 11 from J, leaving 17 bases between them. CDR3 protein: CASSQFSRPRTQHF. CDR3 sequence (DNA): TGTGCCAGCAGCCAGTTCTCACGCCCCAGGACCCAGCATTTT.

The gene calls are TRBV5-1 and TRBJ2-1; 7 bases agree with TRBD2. The V gene's germline CDR1 is SGHRS and CDR2 YFSETQ. After removal of 0 bases from V and 2 bases from J, the junction contained 5 bases not matched to a gene. The CDR3 has 16 amino acids. DNA of the CDR3: TGCGCCAGCAGCTTGGCCAGCGGGGCCACCTACAATGAGCAGTTCTTC. It translates to CASSLASGATYNEQFF.

This clonotype was found a few times. The V gene is TRBV7-9, the J gene TRBJ1-1; tentatively, D is TRBD1 (6 bases). The CDR3 loop spans 15 amino acids. Trimming pared 5 bases from V and 4 bases from J, leaving 17 bases between. Germline CDR1 reads SEHNR; CDR2 reads FQNEAQ (reference sequence). The CDR3 DNA sequence: TGTGCCAGCAGCCTACTAGGTTTGGGGGCCACTGAAGCTTTCTTT. Its translation is CASSLLGLGATEAFF. The full variable domain, completed using reference TRBV7-9 and TRBJ1-1, is DTGVSQNPRHKITKRGQNVTFRCDPISEHNRLYWYRQTLGQGPEFLTYFQNEAQLEKSRLLSDRFSAERPKGSFSTLEIQRTEQGDSAMYLCASSLLGLGATEAFFGQGTRLTVV.

This clonotype was counted ten times or more. The V gene is TRBV29-1, the J gene TRBJ2-7, with TRBD1 as a possible D gene (6 bases). Per the germline V gene, CDR1 is SQVTM and CDR2 is ANQGSEA. V gave up 4 bases and J gave up 4 bases, with 14 bases separating them. The CDR3 contains 13 residues. The CDR3 coding sequence is TGCAGCGTTGTGAAGGGGGACGCTTACGAGCAGTACTTC. Residues: CSVVKGDAYEQYF.

This clonotype has a count of ten or more. The gene calls are TRBV6-5 and TRBJ1-1; tentatively, D is TRBD1 (5 bases). The germline V and J ends were trimmed by 0 bases and 8 bases, with 13 bases remaining between them. The CDR3 has 14 amino acids. The germline V gene encodes CDR1 MNHEY and CDR2 SVGAGI. Here the CDR3 reads CASSYSTGGFEAFF. The CDR3 nucleotides read TGTGCCAGCAGTTACTCGACGGGGGGTTTCGAAGCTTTCTTT.

This clonotype was counted ten times or more. The chain's CDR3 is CASSEGADNEQFF. CDR3 bases: TGTGCCAGCAGTGAAGGCGCGGACAATGAGCAGTTCTTC. The chain uses TRBV6-1 and TRBJ2-1, with unresolved D. The CDR3 sequence is 13 residues long. CDR1 is MNHNS, CDR2 SASEGT, per germline. Trimming left V 1 base short and J 5 bases short, with 6 bases between.

The J gene is TRBJ2-1, the V gene TRBV20-1, with D unresolved. The CDR3 contains 13 residues. Trimming removed 0 bases from V and 4 bases from J, with 7 bases in between. Germline V lookup: CDR1 DFQATT, CDR2 SNEGSKA (reference sequence). The CDR3 protein is CSARESLYNEQFF. In DNA, the CDR3 is TGCAGTGCTAGAGAGTCGCTTTACAATGAGCAGTTCTTC.

The table lists this clonotype with many counts. This chain uses TRBV20-1 with TRBJ2-7; no reliable D call. The CDR3 extends over 15 amino acids. Trimming took 3 bases from V and 2 from J, leaving 17 bases between them. The germline CDR1 and CDR2 sequences are DFQATT and SNEGSKA (reference sequence). CDR3 nucleotide sequence: TGCAGTGCTAGCCCCCCGGGTTTAACTCCCTACGAGCAGTACTTC. Protein sequence: CSASPPGLTPYEQYF.

The table lists this clonotype with many counts. The rearrangement uses TRBV20-1 and TRBJ1-3; D is unresolved. V lost 1 base and J 8 bases, leaving 12 bases between the germline ends. CDR3 length: 13 residues. Germline V gives CDR1 DFQATT, CDR2 SNEGSKA (reference sequence). The CDR3 sequence: CSARGDFADTIYF. The CDR3 coding sequence is TGCAGTGCTAGAGGAGACTTCGCGGACACCATATATTTT.

With respect to this clonotype: A single base separates this from a much larger clone, so it may be a read error. This rearrangement joins TRBV27 to TRBJ2-1; 8 positions agree with TRBD1. This CDR3 has 15 amino acids. The germline V gene has CDR1 MNHEY and CDR2 SMNVEV (reference sequence). V lost 6 bases, J lost 6 bases, and 10 bases stayed unmatched. The CDR3 region has the DNA TGTGCCAGCAGACCAGCAGGGGGCCCAATCAATGAGCAGTTCTTC. It is translated as CASRPAGGPINEQFF.

The chain uses TRBV6-2 or TRBV6-3 and TRBJ1-1; perhaps TRBD1 as D (5 bases). The V gene's germline CDR1 is MNHEY and CDR2 SVGEGT. The CDR3 is made up of 17 amino acids. Deletions cut 6 bases from V and 0 bases from J, with 20 bases between. CDR3 region: CASRTQEGPWVNTEAFF. The CDR3 bases are TGTGCCAGCAGAACCCAGGAGGGGCCGTGGGTGAACACTGAAGCTTTCTTT.

Ten or more counts support this clonotype. This chain links TRBV27 with TRBJ2-1; weak D call: TRBD1 (5 bases). Germline V gene sequence: CDR1 MNHEY, CDR2 SMNVEV (reference sequence). Trimming removed 1 base from V and 7 bases from J, with 11 bases in between. This CDR3 contains 14 residues. The CDR3 nucleotides read TGTGCCAGCAGTTTATTAGGGGCGCGGAATGAGCAGTTCTTC. This translates into CASSLLGARNEQFF.

This clonotype was observed at least ten times. J is TRBJ1-3 and V is TRBV24-1, with D maybe TRBD1 (6 bases). The germline V gene encodes CDR1 KGHDR and CDR2 SFDVKD. Trimming removed 12 bases from V and 1 base from J, with 9 bases in between. This CDR3 has 12 amino acids. The CDR3 spells CAAGTSGNTIYF. In DNA form, the CDR3 reads TGTGCCGCGGGGACATCTGGAAACACCATATATTTT.

This clonotype was counted many times. The chain recombines TRBV7-8 with TRBJ1-1, with no clear D. Germline lookup yields CDR1 SGHVS and CDR2 FQNEAQ. This CDR3 contains 14 residues. V shed 5 bases and J shed 2 bases, with 12 bases lying between them. CDR3 loop: CASSRRHANTEAFF. CDR3 DNA: TGTGCCAGCAGCCGCCGACATGCCAACACTGAAGCTTTCTTT.

This clonotype was detected many times. This rearrangement joins TRBV5-1 to TRBJ2-7; 12 positions match TRBD1. Germline trimming cut 4 bases from V and 12 bases from J; bases unmatched to any gene: 8. The CDR3 length is 13 residues. The germline V gene has CDR1 SGHRS and CDR2 YFSETQ. The CDR3 bases are TGCGCCAGCAGCCCCGGGACAGGGGGCCGGTTGTACTTC. Its translation: CASSPGTGGRLYF.

This clonotype was seen ten or more times. V gene TRBV20-1 combines with J gene TRBJ2-1; the match to TRBD2 covers 8 bases. The CDR3 extends over 13 amino acids. Unmatched junction bases numbered 5, after V lost 6 bases and J lost 4 bases. Germline CDR1 and CDR2: DFQATT and SNEGSKA (reference sequence). This chain's CDR3 is CSAKRGRYNEQFF. In nucleotides, the CDR3 is TGCAGTGCCAAGCGGGGGCGGTACAATGAGCAGTTCTTC.

This clonotype was seen ten or more times. The chain combines TRBV27 with TRBJ2-7; TRBD1 matches 9 bases. The CDR3 consists of 15 residues. Germline loops: CDR1 MNHEY, CDR2 SMNVEV (reference sequence). Trimming took 6 bases from V and 3 from J; bases not matched to a gene: 9. The CDR3 DNA is TGTGCCAGCAGGGGACCCGGGACAGGGCACTACGAGCAGTACTTC. This sequence encodes CASRGPGTGHYEQYF.

This clonotype was counted only a few times. The chain uses TRBV3-1 and TRBJ2-6; 7 bases are a match to TRBD1. The CDR3 totals 19 residues. The V and J ends lost 0 bases and 0 bases, in that order; junction bases with no gene match: 8. Germline V gives CDR1 LGHDT, CDR2 YNNKEL (reference sequence). The CDR3 reads CASSQDLGQRISGANVLTF. CDR3 coding DNA: TGTGCCAGCAGCCAAGATCTGGGACAGAGGATCTCTGGGGCCAACGTCCTGACTTTC.

This clonotype was recorded many times. This rearrangement joins TRBV4-3 to TRBJ2-7, with D hard to call. The CDR3 totals 18 residues. Germline CDR1 is LGHNA and CDR2 is YSLEER. V was trimmed by 0 bases and J by 0 bases, leaving 18 bases between them. The CDR3 here is CASSQELGYFRSSYEQYF. CDR3 nucleotides: TGCGCCAGCAGCCAAGAGTTGGGCTACTTCCGCAGCTCCTACGAGCAGTACTTC.

The table lists this clonotype with a few counts. V gene TRBV4-2 combines with J gene TRBJ2-5, with a tentative D call TRBD2 (5 bases). Germline loops: CDR1 LGHNA, CDR2 YNFKEQ. There are 13 residues in the CDR3. Deletions cut 0 bases from V and 5 bases from J, with 7 bases between. This chain's CDR3 is CASSQEREETQYF. The CDR3 DNA is TGTGCCAGCAGCCAAGAAAGGGAGGAGACCCAGTACTTC.

V and J are TRBV7-6 and TRBJ2-7; possible D gene TRBD2, 5 bases. Germline V gene data show CDR1 as SGHVS and CDR2 as FNYEAQ. Trimming removed 2 bases at V and 4 bases at J, with 15 bases between. The CDR3 spans 15 residues. DNA for the CDR3: TGTGCCAGCAGCTTATCACCGGACTCCCTTTACGAGCAGTACTTC. Encoded protein: CASSLSPDSLYEQYF.

This chain joins TRBV20-1 and TRBJ1-6; 8 bases align to TRBD1. The J segment lost 6 bases and the V segment lost 5 bases, leaving 3 bases of the junction unmatched. Per the germline V gene, CDR1 is DFQATT and CDR2 is SNEGSKA (reference sequence). The CDR3 extends over 13 amino acids. The CDR3 nucleotides are TGCAGTGCTTCCAGGGGGCTTAATTCACCCCTCCACTTT. Translating it yields CSASRGLNSPLHF.

V usage is TRBV6-1 and J usage is TRBJ2-7; 12 bases align to TRBD2. The germline CDR1 and CDR2 sequences are MNHNS and SASEGT. V was clipped by 8 bases and J by 1 base; unmatched bases: 9. This CDR3 spans 16 amino acids. CDR3 in amino acids: CASEASGGAGSYEQYF. CDR3 bases: TGTGCCAGCGAGGCTAGCGGGGGGGCCGGGTCCTACGAGCAGTACTTC.

This clonotype occurred many times. The chain carries TRBV9 and TRBJ2-1; 8 bases are a match to TRBD2. Per germline, CDR1 SGDLS and CDR2 YYNGEE. The CDR3 covers 15 residues. V trimming: 1 base; J trimming: 5 bases; junction bases outside the gene matches: 5. The CDR3 nucleotides are TGTGCCAGCAGCGTAAGAACTAGCGGAAACAATGAGCAGTTCTTC. Protein: CASSVRTSGNNEQFF.

V usage is TRBV7-2 and J usage is TRBJ2-7, with D perhaps matching TRBD1 (6 bases). CDR3 length: 15 residues. The germline gives CDR1 SGHTA, CDR2 FQGNSA. Trimming removed 1 base at V and 2 bases at J, with 12 bases between. This CDR3 is CASSLEGQTPYEQYF. CDR3 DNA: TGTGCCAGCAGCTTAGAAGGACAGACCCCCTACGAGCAGTACTTC.

This clonotype has a count of ten or more. The chain is built from TRBV5-6 and TRBJ2-7; 7 nucleotides align to TRBD1. Germline CDR1 is SGHDT and CDR2 is YYEEEE. The CDR3 totals 13 residues. The V and J ends lost 4 bases and 6 bases, in that order; junction bases with no gene match: 7. The CDR3 is CASSPHRGVEQYF. Here the CDR3 DNA reads TGTGCCAGCAGCCCGCACAGGGGTGTCGAGCAGTACTTC.